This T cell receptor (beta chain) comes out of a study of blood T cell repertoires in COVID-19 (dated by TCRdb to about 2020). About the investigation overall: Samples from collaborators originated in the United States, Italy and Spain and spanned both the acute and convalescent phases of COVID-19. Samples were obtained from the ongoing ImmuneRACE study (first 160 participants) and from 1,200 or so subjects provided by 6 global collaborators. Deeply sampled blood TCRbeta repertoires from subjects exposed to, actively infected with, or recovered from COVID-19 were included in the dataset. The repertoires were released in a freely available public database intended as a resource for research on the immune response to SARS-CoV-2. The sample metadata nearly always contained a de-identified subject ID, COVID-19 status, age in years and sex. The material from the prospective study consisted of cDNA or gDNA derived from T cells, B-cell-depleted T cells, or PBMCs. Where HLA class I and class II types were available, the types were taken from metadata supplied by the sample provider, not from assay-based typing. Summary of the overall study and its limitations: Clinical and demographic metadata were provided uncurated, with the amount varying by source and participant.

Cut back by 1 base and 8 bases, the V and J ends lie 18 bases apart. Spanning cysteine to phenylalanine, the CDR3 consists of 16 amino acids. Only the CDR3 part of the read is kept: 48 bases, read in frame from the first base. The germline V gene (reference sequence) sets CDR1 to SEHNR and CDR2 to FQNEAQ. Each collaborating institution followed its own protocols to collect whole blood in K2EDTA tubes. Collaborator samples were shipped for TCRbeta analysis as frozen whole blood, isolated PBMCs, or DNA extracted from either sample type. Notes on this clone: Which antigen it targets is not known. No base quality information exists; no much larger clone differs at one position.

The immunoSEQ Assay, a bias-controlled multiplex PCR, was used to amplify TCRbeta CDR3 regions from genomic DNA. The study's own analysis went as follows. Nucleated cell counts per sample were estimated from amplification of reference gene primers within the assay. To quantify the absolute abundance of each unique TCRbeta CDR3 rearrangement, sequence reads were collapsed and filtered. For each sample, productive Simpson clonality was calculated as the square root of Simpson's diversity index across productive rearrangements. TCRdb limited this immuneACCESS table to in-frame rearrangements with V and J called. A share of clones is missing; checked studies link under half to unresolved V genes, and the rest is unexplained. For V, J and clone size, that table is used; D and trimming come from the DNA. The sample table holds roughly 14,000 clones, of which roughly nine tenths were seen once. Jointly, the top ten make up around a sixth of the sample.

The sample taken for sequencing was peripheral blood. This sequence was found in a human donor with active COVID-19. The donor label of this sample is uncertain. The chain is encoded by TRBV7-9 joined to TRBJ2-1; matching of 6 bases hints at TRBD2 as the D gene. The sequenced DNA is TGTGCCAGCAGCTTAGAACTAGCAGCCCAATTATATGAGCAGTTCTTC. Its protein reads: CASSLELAAQLYEQFF.